This T cell receptor (beta chain) was sequenced during a study of cytomegalovirus exposure and HLA in healthy donors (dated by TCRdb to about 2017). For context, the study as a whole: According to a later analysis, the 100 to 150 validation repertoires were produced on the same platform as the 700 or so repertoires of the first cohort. The study aimed to test whether signatures of past pathogen exposure could be identified by cataloging public T cell receptors. Besides the first cohort of hundreds of subjects, a separate validation cohort made up of 120 different subjects was used. To predict cytomegalovirus infection status, the study combined high-throughput TCR immunosequencing, statistical association of individual TCRs with disease status, and machine learning.

The library came from the immunoSEQ multiplex PCR assay. Regarding the original processing steps: A statistical classification framework was built for diagnosing cytomegalovirus status from the catalog of TCR beta chain sequences. TCRdb holds this immuneACCESS table with in-frame rearrangements only. Some clones are missing; in checked studies, unresolved V genes explain under half, and the rest has no known cause. V and J calls and clone size are given by that table; D and trimming were obtained from the DNA. In this sample the table shows a few hundred thousand clones, around 88% of which occur a single time. About 2.9% of the sample is in the top ten clones. CDR1 SGHVS and CDR2 FNYEAQ are derived from the germline V gene. The CDR3, from cysteine to phenylalanine, totals 13 residues. The CDR3 DNA has 39 bases and is translated from base 1. V is pruned by 5 bases and J by 7 bases, leaving 6 bases of the junction without a gene match.

The donors were included in the validation cohort of some 120 subjects, a group kept apart from the approximately 700-subject first cohort. As to this clone: No cognate antigen has been identified for it. Per-nucleotide qualities are absent, and no much larger clonotype sits a single base away.

The paper's findings and limits, for the study overall: The classifier was reported to diagnose cytomegalovirus status with high specificity and sensitivity in both the original cohort and the validation cohort. A later analysis found that TCRs clustered in the first cohort also tended to co-occur in the 95 to 150 validation repertoires, with approximately 94% of cluster scores above 0. According to the authors, the approach could potentially be generalized to other disease states and immunological phenotypes. In vitro tests confirmed that a few of the cytomegalovirus-associated TCR beta chains recognize cytomegalovirus antigens. In the study, 164 TCR beta chains were listed as associated with cytomegalovirus. Most TCR sequences were observed very rarely across donors, whereas some public TCRs were present in many individuals. A later analysis lacked HLA typing for the validation cohort, so it scored co-occurrence in that cohort across all 110 or so repertoires.

This chain is built from TRBV7-6 and TRBJ1-1; TRBD1 agrees with 8 junctional bases. This TCR was recovered from a woman aged 18-29 years in good health and CMV-seronegative. The specimen was PBMCs. The CDR3 has the sequence CASSATGTGEAFF. The sequenced DNA: TGTGCCAGCAGCGCTACTGGGACAGGTGAAGCTTTCTTT.